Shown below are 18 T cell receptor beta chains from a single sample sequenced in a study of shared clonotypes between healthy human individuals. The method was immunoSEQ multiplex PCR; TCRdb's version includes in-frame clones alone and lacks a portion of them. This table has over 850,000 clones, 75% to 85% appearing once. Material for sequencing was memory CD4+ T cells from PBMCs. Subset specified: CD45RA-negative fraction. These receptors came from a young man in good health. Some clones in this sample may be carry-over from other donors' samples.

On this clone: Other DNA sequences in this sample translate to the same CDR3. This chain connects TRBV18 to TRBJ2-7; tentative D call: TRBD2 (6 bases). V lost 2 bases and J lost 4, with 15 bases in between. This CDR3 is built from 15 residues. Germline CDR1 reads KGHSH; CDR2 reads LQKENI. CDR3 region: CASSPTGDVIYEQYF. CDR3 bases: TGTGCCAGCTCACCAACGGGGGATGTTATTTACGAGCAGTACTTC.

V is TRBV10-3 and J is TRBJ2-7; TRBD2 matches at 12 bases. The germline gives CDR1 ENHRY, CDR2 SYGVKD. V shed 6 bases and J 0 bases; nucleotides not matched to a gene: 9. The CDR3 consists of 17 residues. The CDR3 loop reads CAIRPSASGRVSYEQYF. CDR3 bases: TGTGCCATCAGGCCGTCGGCTAGCGGGAGGGTCTCCTACGAGCAGTACTTC.

The CDR3 region has the DNA TGTGCCAGCAGCCCCCTTTCTAGCGGTGAAAAACTGTTTTTT. Protein product: CASSPLSSGEKLFF. This chain links TRBV7-9 with TRBJ1-4; the D is unclear. In germline, CDR1 is SEHNR, CDR2 FQNEAQ (reference sequence). V was pared by 5 bases and J by 7 bases, with 14 bases between. The CDR3 has 14 amino acids.

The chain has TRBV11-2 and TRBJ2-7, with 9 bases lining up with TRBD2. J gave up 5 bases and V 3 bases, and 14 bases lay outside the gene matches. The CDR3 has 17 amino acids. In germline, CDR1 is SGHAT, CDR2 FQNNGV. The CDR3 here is CASSLGLSRLAGNEQYF. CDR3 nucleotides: TGTGCCAGCAGCTTGGGGCTCTCCAGGCTAGCGGGGAACGAGCAGTACTTC. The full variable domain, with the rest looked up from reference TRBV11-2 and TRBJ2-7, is EAGVAQSPRYKIIEKRQSVAFWCNPISGHATLYWYQQILGQGPKLLIQFQNNGVVDDSQLPKDRFSAERLKGVDSTLKIQPAKLEDSAVYLCASSLGLSRLAGNEQYFGPGTRLTVT.

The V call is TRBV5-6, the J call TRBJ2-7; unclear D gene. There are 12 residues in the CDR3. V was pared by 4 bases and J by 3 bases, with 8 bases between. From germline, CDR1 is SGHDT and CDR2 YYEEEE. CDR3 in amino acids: CASSTGSYEQYF. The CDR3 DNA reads TGTGCCAGCAGCACCGGTAGCTACGAGCAGTACTTC. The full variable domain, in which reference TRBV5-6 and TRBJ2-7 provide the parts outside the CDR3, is DAGVTQSPTHLIKTRGQQVTLRCSPKSGHDTVSWYQQALGQGPQFIFQYYEEEERQRGNFPDRFSGHQFPNYSSELNVNALLLGDSALYLCASSTGSYEQYFGPGTRLTVT.

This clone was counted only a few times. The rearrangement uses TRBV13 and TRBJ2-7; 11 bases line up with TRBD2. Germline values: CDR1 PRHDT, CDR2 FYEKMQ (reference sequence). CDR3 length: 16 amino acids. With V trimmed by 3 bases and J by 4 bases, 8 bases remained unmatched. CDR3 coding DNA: TGTGCCAGCAGCTTGGGCGGGACTAGCGGTCCGTACGAGCAGTACTTC. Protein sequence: CASSLGGTSGPYEQYF.

This CDR3 reads CASSLAGPEDTEAFF. CDR3 sequence (DNA): TGCGCCAGCAGCTTGGCCGGCCCGGAGGACACTGAAGCTTTCTTT. The J gene is TRBJ1-1, the V gene TRBV5-1, with D uncertain. This CDR3 has 15 residues. The germline CDR1 and CDR2 sequences are SGHRS and YFSETQ. V shed 0 bases and J shed 3 bases, with 12 bases lying between them.

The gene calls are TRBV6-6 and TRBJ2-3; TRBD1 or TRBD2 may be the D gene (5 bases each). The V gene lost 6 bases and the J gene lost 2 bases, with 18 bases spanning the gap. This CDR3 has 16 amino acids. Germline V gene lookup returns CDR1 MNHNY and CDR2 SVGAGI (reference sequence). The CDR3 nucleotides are TGTGCCAGCAGGCACCGAGGGGTCCTTGCCACAGATACGCAGTATTTT. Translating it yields CASRHRGVLATDTQYF.

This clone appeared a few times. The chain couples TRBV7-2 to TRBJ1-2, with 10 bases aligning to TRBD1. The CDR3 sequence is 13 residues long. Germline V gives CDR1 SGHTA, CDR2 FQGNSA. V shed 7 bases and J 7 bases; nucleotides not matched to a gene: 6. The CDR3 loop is CASITDRGGGYTF. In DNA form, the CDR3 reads TGTGCCAGCATCACGGACAGGGGGGGTGGCTACACCTTC.

The CDR3 sequence is CASSAQGHEQFF. CDR3 bases: TGTGCCAGCAGCGCACAGGGCCATGAGCAGTTCTTC. The chain uses TRBV2 and TRBJ2-1; TRBD1 is a possible D gene (6 bases). Germline loops: CDR1 SNHLY, CDR2 FYNNEI. The CDR3 has 12 amino acids. V was trimmed by 6 bases and J by 8 bases, leaving 11 bases between them. The whole variable domain, remainder taken from reference TRBV2 and TRBJ2-1, is EPEVTQTPSHQVTQMGQEVILRCVPISNHLYFYWYRQILGQKVEFLVSFYNNEISEKSEIFDDQFSVERPDGSNFTLKIRSTKLEDSAMYFCASSAQGHEQFFGPGTRLTVL.

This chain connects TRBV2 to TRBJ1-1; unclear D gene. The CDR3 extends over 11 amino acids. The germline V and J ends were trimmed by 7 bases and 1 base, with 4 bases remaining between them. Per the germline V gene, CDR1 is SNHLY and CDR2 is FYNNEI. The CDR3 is CASTANTEAFF. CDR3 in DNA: TGTGCCAGCACTGCGAACACTGAAGCTTTCTTT.

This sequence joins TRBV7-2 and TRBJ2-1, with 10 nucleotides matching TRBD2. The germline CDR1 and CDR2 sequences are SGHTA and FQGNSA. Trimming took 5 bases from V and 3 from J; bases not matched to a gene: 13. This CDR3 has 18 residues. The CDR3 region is CASSPAGGAGGLYNEQFF. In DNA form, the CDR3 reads TGTGCCAGCAGCCCCGCCGGGGGAGCGGGAGGGCTCTACAATGAGCAGTTCTTC.

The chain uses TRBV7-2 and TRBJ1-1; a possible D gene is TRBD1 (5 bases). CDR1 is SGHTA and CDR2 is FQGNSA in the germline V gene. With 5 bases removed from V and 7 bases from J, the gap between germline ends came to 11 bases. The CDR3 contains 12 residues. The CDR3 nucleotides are TGTGCCAGCAGCCTCAGAGGGGTTGAAGCTTTCTTT. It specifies CASSLRGVEAFF. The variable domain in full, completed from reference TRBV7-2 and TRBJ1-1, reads GAGVSQSPSNKVTEKGKDVELRCDPISGHTALYWYRQSLGQGLEFLIYFQGNSAPDKSGLPSDRFSAERTGGSVSTLTIQRTQQEDSAVYLCASSLRGVEAFFGQGTRLTVV.

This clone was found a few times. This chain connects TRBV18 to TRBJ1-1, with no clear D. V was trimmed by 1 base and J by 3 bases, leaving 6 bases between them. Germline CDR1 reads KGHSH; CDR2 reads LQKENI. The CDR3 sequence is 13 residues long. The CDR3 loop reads CASSPRMDTEAFF. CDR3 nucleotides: TGTGCCAGCTCACCACGGATGGACACTGAAGCTTTCTTT.

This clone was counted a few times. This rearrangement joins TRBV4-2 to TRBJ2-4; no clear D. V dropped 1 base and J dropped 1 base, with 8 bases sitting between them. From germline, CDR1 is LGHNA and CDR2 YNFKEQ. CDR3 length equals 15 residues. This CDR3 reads CASSQAAEAKNIQYF. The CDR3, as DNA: TGTGCCAGCAGCCAAGCCGCGGAGGCCAAAAACATTCAGTACTTC.

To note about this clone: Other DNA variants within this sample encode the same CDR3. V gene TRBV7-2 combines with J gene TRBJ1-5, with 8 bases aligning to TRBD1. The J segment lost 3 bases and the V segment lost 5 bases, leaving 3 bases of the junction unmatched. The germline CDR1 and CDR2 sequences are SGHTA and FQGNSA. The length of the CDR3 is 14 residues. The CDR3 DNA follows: TGTGCCAGCAGCCTGACAGGGGACAATCAGCCCCAGCATTTT. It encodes CASSLTGDNQPQHF.

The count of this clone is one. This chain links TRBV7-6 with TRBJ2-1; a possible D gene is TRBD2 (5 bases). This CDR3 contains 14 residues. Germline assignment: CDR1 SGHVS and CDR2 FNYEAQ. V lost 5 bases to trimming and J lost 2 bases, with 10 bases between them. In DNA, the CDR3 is TGTGCCAGCAGCCGGACTTACGCCTACAATGAGCAGTTCTTC. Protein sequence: CASSRTYAYNEQFF.

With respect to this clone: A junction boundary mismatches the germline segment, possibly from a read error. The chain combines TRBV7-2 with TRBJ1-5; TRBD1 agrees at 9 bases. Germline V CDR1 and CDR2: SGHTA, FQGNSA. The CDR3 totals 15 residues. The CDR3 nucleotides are TGTGCCAACAGCTCACCGGGACAGGGAAATCAGCCCCAGCATTTT. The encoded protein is CANSSPGQGNQPQHF.